This entry is about one T cell receptor beta chain. Its antigen is as yet unknown. The data were taken from a study of early T cells in non-severe SARS-CoV-2 infection. Background on the study: Sequencing of bulk RNA from unsorted whole blood was done, without chain pairing.

Unique molecular identifiers tagged individual cDNA molecules. TCRdb reanalysed the 5' RACE reads using MiXCR and keeps one entry per CDR3 protein. The data contain some 87,000 distinct CDR3 sequences, approximately 13% of them seen just once; the ten biggest clones take up approximately 1.3%. The study, taken as a whole, reports: Matching against VDJdb likely underestimated virus-specific expansions, favoring anti-spike CD8.

Trimming took 3 bases from V and 0 from J, leaving 4 bases between them. The CDR3 sequence is 13 residues long. Germline values: CDR1 SGDLS, CDR2 YYNGEE. This TCR came from an adult who was a healthcare worker with PCR-confirmed SARS-CoV-2 infection or an uninfected control (not recorded which). Sequenced input: whole blood. The chain recombines TRBV9 with TRBJ1-3; D is ambiguous. The DNA for the CDR3 is TGTGCCAGCAGCGCTGTCTCTGGAAACACCATATATTTT. Residues: CASSAVSGNTIYF.